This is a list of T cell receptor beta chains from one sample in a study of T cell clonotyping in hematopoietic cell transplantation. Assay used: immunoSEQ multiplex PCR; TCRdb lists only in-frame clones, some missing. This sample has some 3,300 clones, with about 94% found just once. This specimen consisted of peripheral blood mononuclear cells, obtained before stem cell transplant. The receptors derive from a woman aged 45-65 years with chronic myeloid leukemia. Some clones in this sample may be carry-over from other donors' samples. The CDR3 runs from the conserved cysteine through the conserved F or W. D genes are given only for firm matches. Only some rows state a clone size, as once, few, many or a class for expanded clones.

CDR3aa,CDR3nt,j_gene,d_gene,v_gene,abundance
CASSQVGGSYNEQFF,TGTGCCAGCAGCCAAGTGGGGGGCTCCTACAATGAGCAGTTCTTC,TRBJ2-1,NA,TRBV4-2,NA
CASSFYLNTGELFF,TGTGCCAGCAGCTTCTACCTAAACACCGGGGAGCTGTTTTTT,TRBJ2-2,NA,TRBV7-2,NA
CASSPRLGQTGNTEAFF,TGTGCCAGCAGCCCTCGACTGGGACAAACGGGGAACACTGAAGCTTTCTTT,TRBJ1-1,NA,TRBV11-1,NA
CASSSEQDFYGYTF,TGTGCCAGCAGCTCGGAACAGGATTTCTATGGCTACACCTTC,TRBJ1-2,NA,TRBV7-2,NA
CASSQDGRNTEAFF,TGCGCCAGCAGCCAAGACGGGAGGAACACTGAAGCTTTCTTT,TRBJ1-1,NA,TRBV4-1,NA
CASSPRRDREAFF,TGTGCCAGCAGCCCCCGCCGGGACAGGGAAGCTTTCTTT,TRBJ1-1,TRBD1,TRBV7-2,NA
CASSLVGGSYEQYF,TGTGCCAGCAGCTTAGTCGGGGGATCCTACGAGCAGTACTTC,TRBJ2-7,NA,TRBV7-2,NA
CASSLTSGSHEQYF,TGTGCCAGCTCTCTGACTAGCGGGAGCCACGAGCAGTACTTC,TRBJ2-7,TRBD2,TRBV18,NA
CASSKTGATPNTEAFF,TGTGCCAGCAGCAAGACAGGGGCCACCCCGAACACTGAAGCTTTCTTT,TRBJ1-1,TRBD1,TRBV5-6,NA
CASSPNNYEQYF,TGTGCCAGCTCACCAAATAACTACGAGCAGTACTTC,TRBJ2-7,NA,TRBV18,NA
CASRAPGGGTRNTGELFF,TGTGCCAGCAGGGCCCCCGGGGGAGGGACTCGCAACACCGGGGAGCTGTTTTTT,TRBJ2-2,TRBD2,TRBV2,NA
CASTEMPYEQYF,TGTGCCAGCACTGAGATGCCCTACGAGCAGTACTTC,TRBJ2-7,NA,TRBV2,NA
CASSPQGGTEAFF,TGCGCCAGCAGCCCACAGGGGGGGACTGAAGCTTTCTTT,TRBJ1-1,TRBD1,TRBV5-1,NA
CASSPAQQDPYNEQFF,TGTGCCAGCAGCCCTGCCCAACAGGACCCGTACAATGAGCAGTTCTTC,TRBJ2-1,NA,TRBV4-2,NA
CASSTIPGQGSEAFF,TGTGCCAGTAGTACCATTCCGGGACAGGGGTCTGAAGCTTTCTTT,TRBJ1-1,TRBD1,TRBV19,NA
CASSQGGAGRGYGYTF,TGTGCCAGCAGCCAAGGGGGGGCGGGCCGTGGCTATGGCTACACCTTC,TRBJ1-2,NA,TRBV4-2,once
CASSQEGLAGMNTGELFF,TGCGCCAGCAGCCAAGAGGGCCTAGCGGGGATGAACACCGGGGAGCTGTTTTTT,TRBJ2-2,TRBD2,TRBV4-3,NA
CASSREGGRDEQFF,TGTGCCAGCAGCCGGGAAGGTGGGAGAGATGAGCAGTTCTTC,TRBJ2-1,NA,TRBV7-3,NA
CASSISWGNYEQYF,TGTGCCAGTAGTATATCGTGGGGAAACTACGAGCAGTACTTC,TRBJ2-7,NA,TRBV19,NA
CASSQFPSITYGYTF,TGCGCCAGCAGTCAATTTCCGTCGATAACCTATGGCTACACCTTC,TRBJ1-2,NA,TRBV23-1,NA
CSVGEYYEQYF,TGCAGCGTTGGAGAGTACTACGAGCAGTACTTC,TRBJ2-7,NA,TRBV29-1,NA
CASSQGGRGEQYF,TGCGCCAGCAGCCAAGGGGGCAGGGGCGAGCAGTACTTC,TRBJ2-7,NA,TRBV4-3,few
CASSLETTTAHSYEQYF,TGTGCCAGCAGCTTAGAAACCACGACAGCGCACTCCTACGAGCAGTACTTC,TRBJ2-7,NA,TRBV11-2,NA
CASRRAPDPNYGYTF,TGCGCCAGCAGGCGGGCACCTGACCCTAACTATGGCTACACCTTC,TRBJ1-2,NA,TRBV10-2,NA
CASRPPQHF,TGCGCCAGCAGGCCCCCCCAGCATTTT,TRBJ1-5,NA,TRBV5-1,NA
CASLRGRGTEAFF,TGTGCCAGTCTCAGGGGGCGCGGGACTGAAGCTTTCTTT,TRBJ1-1,TRBD1,TRBV2,NA
CASTRQGFHPGANVLTF,TGTGCCAGCACCCGACAGGGCTTTCATCCTGGGGCCAACGTCCTGACTTTC,TRBJ2-6,TRBD1,TRBV27,NA
CASSLSDPGNGYTF,TGTGCCAGCAGCTTATCGGACCCAGGAAATGGCTACACCTTC,TRBJ1-2,NA,TRBV11-2,NA
CASSSPGLAGGMNTGELFF,TGTGCCAGCAGCTCACCGGGACTAGCGGGGGGCATGAACACCGGGGAGCTGTTTTTT,TRBJ2-2,TRBD2,TRBV5-4,NA
CASSGRGKTGELFF,TGTGCCAGCAGCGGTCGCGGGAAGACCGGGGAGCTGTTTTTT,TRBJ2-2,NA,TRBV11-3,NA
CASSPDNNYGYTF,TGTGCCAGCAGTCCCGACAACAACTACGGCTACACCTTC,TRBJ1-2,NA,TRBV27,NA
CASSRGHSVPEQYF,TGTGCCAGCAGCCGCGGGCACTCAGTTCCCGAGCAGTACTTC,TRBJ2-7,NA,TRBV5-8,NA
CASTSPDMSSVAEAFF,TGTGCCAGTACCTCACCCGACATGTCGTCCGTAGCTGAAGCTTTCTTT,TRBJ1-1,NA,TRBV19,NA
CASSLVRTGWGIGNTIYF,TGTGCCAGCAGCTTAGTTCGAACAGGGTGGGGGATAGGAAACACCATATATTTT,TRBJ1-3,NA,TRBV7-2,NA
CASSARLAGPGETQYF,TGTGCCAGCAGCGCGAGACTAGCGGGACCAGGGGAGACCCAGTACTTC,TRBJ2-5,TRBD2,TRBV9,NA
CASSHKKGQTPTEAFF,TGTGCCAGCAGCCATAAGAAGGGACAGACGCCCACTGAAGCTTTCTTT,TRBJ1-1,TRBD1,TRBV11-2,NA
CASSRGLAGVSSYNEQFF,TGCGCCAGCAGCCGCGGACTAGCGGGGGTGAGCTCCTACAATGAGCAGTTCTTC,TRBJ2-1,TRBD2,TRBV4-1,NA
CASSQATGTGVVVGYGYTF,TGCGCCAGCAGCCAAGCTACCGGGACAGGGGTTGTAGTAGGGTATGGCTACACCTTC,TRBJ1-2,TRBD1,TRBV4-3,NA
CASSAGPYNSPLHF,TGTGCCAGCAGTGCAGGACCCTATAATTCACCCCTCCACTTT,TRBJ1-6,NA,TRBV6-1,NA
CASSYGGAEAFF,TGTGCCAGCAGTTACGGAGGGGCTGAAGCTTTCTTT,TRBJ1-1,NA,TRBV6-5,NA
CASSQSVTYNSPLHF,TGTGCCAGTAGCCAATCAGTGACCTATAATTCACCCCTCCACTTT,TRBJ1-6,NA,TRBV19,once
CASSPGKGAIGTTEAFF,TGTGCCAGCAGTCCAGGGAAGGGGGCTATTGGGACCACTGAAGCTTTCTTT,TRBJ1-1,TRBD1,TRBV14,NA
CASSEGLSEKLFF,TGTGCCAGCTCCGAGGGGCTGAGTGAAAAACTGTTTTTT,TRBJ1-4,NA,TRBV18,NA
CASSSTGGRETQYF,TGTGCCAGCAGCTCAACAGGGGGCCGGGAGACCCAGTACTTC,TRBJ2-5,TRBD1,TRBV7-7,NA
CAISEPTDRDGSPLHF,TGTGCCATCAGTGAGCCGACGGACAGGGACGGTTCACCCCTCCACTTT,TRBJ1-6,TRBD1,TRBV10-3,NA
CATLGTVETQYF,TGTGCCACCCTTGGGACAGTAGAGACCCAGTACTTC,TRBJ2-5,TRBD1,TRBV6-1,NA
CASSQSTGTVYGHTF,TGTGCCAGCAGTCAATCGACCGGGACGGTCTATGGCCACACCTTC,TRBJ1-2,NA,TRBV6-5,NA
CASSEVLGSGYTF,TGTGCCAGCAGTGAAGTTCTAGGGTCTGGCTACACCTTC,TRBJ1-2,NA,TRBV2,NA
CASSVEDFTGELFF,TGTGCCAGCAGCGTAGAGGACTTTACCGGGGAGCTGTTTTTT,TRBJ2-2,NA,TRBV9,NA
CAWSETGSGDTQYF,TGTGCCTGGAGTGAAACAGGGAGTGGAGATACGCAGTATTTT,TRBJ2-3,NA,TRBV30,NA
CASSIDVPYTEAFF,TGTGCCAGTAGTATAGACGTCCCCTACACTGAAGCTTTCTTT,TRBJ1-1,NA,TRBV19,NA